The clone carrying this TCR beta chain came up a few times. Its antigen remains unidentified. This sample also contains other DNA sequences that code for the same CDR3. This specimen belongs to a study of a mutant IDH1 vaccine in newly diagnosed glioma. Background on the study: Patients' prior therapy spanned radiotherapy, temozolomide, or both; most underwent both.

V lost 2 bases to trimming and J lost 8 bases, with 4 bases between them. The CDR3 spans 11 residues. The germline CDR1 and CDR2 sequences are SGHRS and YFSETQ. Indicated time point: baseline, week 1 (first vaccination visit). Regarding treatment: pre-vaccination baseline after standard-of-care therapy. The astrocytomas were IDH1-mutant, ATRX-negative, and WHO grade 3 or 4. Produced via immunoSEQ multiplex PCR; TCRdb's table is partial and in-frame only. Here the sample spans under 80,000 clones, 80% to 90% being singletons. Study results and limitations: Apparently unrelated to pseudoprogression were changes in the top peripheral T cell clonotypes. Across multiple MHC alleles, 90% to 95% of patients had vaccine-induced responses.

Sequencing used PBMCs, obtained from a glioma patient treated with radiotherapy, temozolomide or both. The chain uses TRBV5-1 and TRBJ1-4; no clear D gene. This receptor was taken from a man younger than 45 with glioma. CDR3 sequence reads: CASSLGEKLFF. DNA of the CDR3: TGCGCCAGCAGCTTAGGAGAAAAACTGTTTTTT.